This T cell receptor (beta chain) is from a study of blood T cell repertoires in COVID-19. Overall study context: There were acute and convalescent COVID-19 samples, and they came from the United States, Italy and Spain.

Patients of the Seattle cohort, enrolled during active infection, were followed longitudinally. As handled by the study authors: Estimated nucleated cell counts came from reference gene primer amplification. The assay was immunoSEQ multiplex PCR, and TCRdb's table has in-frame clones only and misses some. Clone size and the V and J calls come from that table; the DNA yielded D and trimming. The table shows around 370,000 clones, with 87% occurring only once. This CDR3 is built from 15 residues. Germline V gene lookup returns CDR1 SGHRS and CDR2 YFSETQ. After removal of 2 bases from V and 1 base from J, the junction contained 2 bases not matched to a gene.

This chain connects TRBV5-1 to TRBJ2-3; 9 bases are shared with TRBD1. Sequenced sample: peripheral blood. The sequence derives from a woman aged 45-65 years with COVID-19, enrolled during active disease. The CDR3 sequence: CASSLRTGGTDTQYF. The CDR3 DNA is TGCGCCAGCAGCTTACGGACAGGGGGCACAGATACGCAGTATTTT.